The rows below give T cell receptor beta chains drawn from one sample of a study of blood T cell repertoires in COVID-19. Produced via immunoSEQ multiplex PCR; TCRdb's table is partial and in-frame only. The sample has around 450,000 clones, roughly 89% seen once. Sequencing used peripheral blood. The receptors originated from a woman aged 25 to 39 with acute or convalescent COVID-19. The CDR3 runs from the conserved cysteine through the conserved F or W. D genes are given only for firm matches. Size is stated for part of the rows, as once, few or many counts, or as a class when the clone is expanded.

size: NA
D: TRBD2
J: TRBJ2-5
V: TRBV5-1
CDR3: CASSFEVVAGELKTQYF
DNA: TGCGCCAGCAGCTTTGAGGTAGTGGCGGGGGAACTGAAGACCCAGTACTTC

size: NA
D: TRBD1
J: TRBJ2-7
V: TRBV19
CDR3: CASSAGQGSYEQYF
DNA: TGTGCCAGCAGTGCCGGACAGGGGAGTTACGAGCAGTACTTC

size: NA
D: NA
J: TRBJ1-1
V: TRBV19
CDR3: CASEREMNTEAFF
DNA: TGTGCCAGCGAAAGAGAGATGAACACTGAAGCTTTCTTT

size: NA
D: TRBD2
J: TRBJ2-1
V: TRBV3-1/TRBV3-2
CDR3: CASWGRLAGGNEQFF
DNA: TGTGCCAGCTGGGGAAGACTAGCGGGGGGTAATGAGCAGTTCTTC

size: NA
D: NA
J: TRBJ2-3
V: TRBV9
CDR3: CASSPRGGLSTDTQYF
DNA: TGTGCCAGCAGCCCCCGAGGAGGTCTAAGCACAGATACGCAGTATTTT

size: NA
D: TRBD1
J: TRBJ1-2
V: TRBV5-1
CDR3: CASSVAGQGGPNYGYTF
DNA: TGCGCCAGCAGTGTGGCTGGACAGGGGGGTCCCAACTATGGCTACACCTTC

size: NA
D: TRBD1
J: TRBJ1-3
V: TRBV18
CDR3: CASSPPGTGEEDTIYF
DNA: TGTGCCAGCTCACCACCTGGTACAGGGGAGGAAGACACCATATATTTT

size: once
D: NA
J: TRBJ2-2
V: TRBV7-3
CDR3: CASSSGVTGAGELFF
DNA: TGTGCCAGCAGCTCAGGGGTTACTGGAGCCGGGGAGCTGTTTTTT

size: NA
D: NA
J: TRBJ1-1
V: TRBV20-1
CDR3: CSARLRSEAFF
DNA: TGCAGTGCCCGACTGAGGTCTGAAGCTTTCTTT

size: NA
D: TRBD2
J: TRBJ2-7
V: TRBV5-1
CDR3: CASMNAGGYEQYF
DNA: TGCGCCAGCATGAACGCGGGAGGCTACGAGCAGTACTTC

size: few
D: TRBD2
J: TRBJ2-3
V: TRBV5-1
CDR3: CASNELAGGTDTQYF
DNA: TGCGCCAGCAACGAACTAGCGGGGGGCACAGATACGCAGTATTTT

size: NA
D: TRBD1
J: TRBJ2-1
V: TRBV10-3
CDR3: CAIRRTGELDEQFF
DNA: TGTGCCATCAGACGGACAGGGGAACTCGATGAGCAGTTCTTC